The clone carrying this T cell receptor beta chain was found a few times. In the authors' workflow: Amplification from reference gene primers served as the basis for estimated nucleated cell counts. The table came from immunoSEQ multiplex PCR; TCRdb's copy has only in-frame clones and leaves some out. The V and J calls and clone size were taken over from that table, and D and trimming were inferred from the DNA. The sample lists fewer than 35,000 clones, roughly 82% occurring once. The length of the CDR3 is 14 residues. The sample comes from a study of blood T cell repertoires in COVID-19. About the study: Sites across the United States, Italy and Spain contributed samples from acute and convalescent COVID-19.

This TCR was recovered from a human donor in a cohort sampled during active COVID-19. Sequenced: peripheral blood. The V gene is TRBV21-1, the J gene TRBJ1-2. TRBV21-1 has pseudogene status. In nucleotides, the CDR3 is TGTGCCAGCAGCAGGGGGGATATGAATGGTGGCTACACCTTC. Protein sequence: CASSRGDMNGGYTF.